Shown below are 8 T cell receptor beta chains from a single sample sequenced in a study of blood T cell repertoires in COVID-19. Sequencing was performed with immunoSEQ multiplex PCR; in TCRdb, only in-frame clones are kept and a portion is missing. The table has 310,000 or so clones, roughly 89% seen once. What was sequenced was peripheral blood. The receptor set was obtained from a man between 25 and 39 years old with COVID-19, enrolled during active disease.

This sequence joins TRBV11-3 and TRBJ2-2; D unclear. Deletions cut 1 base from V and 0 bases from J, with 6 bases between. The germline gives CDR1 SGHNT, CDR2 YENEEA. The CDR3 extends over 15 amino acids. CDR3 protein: CASSLGSANTGELFF. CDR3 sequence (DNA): TGTGCCAGCAGCTTAGGGAGTGCGAACACCGGGGAGCTGTTTTTT.

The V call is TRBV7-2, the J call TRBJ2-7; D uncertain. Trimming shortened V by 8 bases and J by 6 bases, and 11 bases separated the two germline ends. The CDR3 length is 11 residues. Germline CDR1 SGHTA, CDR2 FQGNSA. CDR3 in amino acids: CASEYYLEQYF. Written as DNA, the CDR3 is TGTGCCAGCGAGTACTACCTCGAGCAGTACTTC.

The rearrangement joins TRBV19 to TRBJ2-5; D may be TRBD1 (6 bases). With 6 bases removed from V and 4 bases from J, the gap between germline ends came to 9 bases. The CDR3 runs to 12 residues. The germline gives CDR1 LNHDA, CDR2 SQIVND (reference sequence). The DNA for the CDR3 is TGTGCCAGTAGCCGCAGGGGAGAGACCCAGTACTTC. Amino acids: CASSRRGETQYF.

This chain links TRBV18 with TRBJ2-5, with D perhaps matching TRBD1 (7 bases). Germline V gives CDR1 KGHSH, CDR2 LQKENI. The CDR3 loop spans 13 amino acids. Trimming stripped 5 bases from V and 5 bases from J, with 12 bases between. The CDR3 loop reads CASSSTGRETQYF. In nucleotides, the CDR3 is TGTGCCAGCTCATCGACAGGGAGGGAGACCCAGTACTTC. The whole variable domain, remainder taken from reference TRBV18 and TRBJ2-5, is NAGVMQNPRHLVRRRGQEARLRCSPMKGHSHVYWYRQLPEEGLKFMVYLQKENIIDESGMPKERFSAEFPKEGPSILRIQQVVRGDSAAYFCASSSTGRETQYFGPGTRLLVL.

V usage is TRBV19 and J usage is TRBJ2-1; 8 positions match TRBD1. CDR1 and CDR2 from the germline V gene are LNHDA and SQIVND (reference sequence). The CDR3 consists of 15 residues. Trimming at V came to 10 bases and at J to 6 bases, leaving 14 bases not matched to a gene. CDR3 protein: CATHSRDRPLNEQFF. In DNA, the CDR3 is TGTGCCACCCACTCTCGGGACAGGCCACTCAATGAGCAGTTCTTC. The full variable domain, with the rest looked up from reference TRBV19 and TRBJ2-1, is DGGITQSPKYLFRKEGQNVTLSCEQNLNHDAMYWYRQDPGQGLRLIYYSQIVNDFQKGDIAEGYSVSREKKESFPLTVTSAQKNPTAFYLCATHSRDRPLNEQFFGPGTRLTVL.

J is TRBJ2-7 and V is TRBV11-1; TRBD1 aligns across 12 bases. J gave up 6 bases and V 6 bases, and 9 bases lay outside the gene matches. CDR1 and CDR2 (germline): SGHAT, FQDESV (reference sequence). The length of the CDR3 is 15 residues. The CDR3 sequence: CASRTGTGGFGEQYF. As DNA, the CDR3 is TGTGCCAGCAGAACCGGGACAGGGGGCTTTGGCGAGCAGTACTTC. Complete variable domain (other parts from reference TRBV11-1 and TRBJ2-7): EAEVAQSPRYKITEKSQAVAFWCDPISGHATLYWYRQILGQGPELLVQFQDESVVDDSQLPKDRFSAERLKGVDSTLKIQPAELGDSAMYLCASRTGTGGFGEQYFGPGTRLTVT.

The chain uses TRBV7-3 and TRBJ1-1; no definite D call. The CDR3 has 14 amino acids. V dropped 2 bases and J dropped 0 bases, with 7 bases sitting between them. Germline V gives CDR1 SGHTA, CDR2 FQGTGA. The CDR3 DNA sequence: TGTGCCAGCAGCTTAGAACAAATGAACACTGAAGCTTTCTTT. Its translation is CASSLEQMNTEAFF.

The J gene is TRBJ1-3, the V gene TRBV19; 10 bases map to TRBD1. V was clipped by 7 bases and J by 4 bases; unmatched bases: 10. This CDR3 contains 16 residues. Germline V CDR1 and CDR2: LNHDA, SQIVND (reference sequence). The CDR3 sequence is CASIWQGQGSGNTIYF. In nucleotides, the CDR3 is TGTGCCAGTATCTGGCAGGGACAGGGGTCCGGAAACACCATATATTTT.